This T cell receptor beta chain was sequenced in a study of blood T cell repertoires in COVID-19. Study context: From the United States, Italy and Spain came samples of acute and convalescent COVID-19. T cells, B-cell-depleted T cells, or PBMCs provided the cDNA or gDNA that served as material.

In the original processing: Amplifying reference gene primers gave estimates of nucleated cell counts. Measured with immunoSEQ multiplex PCR; TCRdb has only the in-frame clones, and not every one. The DNA gave D and trimming, while V, J and clone size come from that table. This sample has around 320,000 clones, with approximately 89% found just once. The CDR3 consists of 15 residues. Germline loops: CDR1 MNHEY, CDR2 SVGAGI. Unmatched junction bases numbered 12, after V lost 10 bases and J lost 4 bases. The sequence was collected from a woman in her twenties or thirties who had recovered from COVID-19. This chain joins TRBV6-5 and TRBJ1-2; 10 bases fit TRBD1. What was sequenced was peripheral blood. The chain's CDR3 is CATLPGQGSSYGYTF. CDR3 sequence (DNA): TGTGCCACCCTTCCGGGACAGGGGTCGTCCTATGGCTACACCTTC.